A single sample is the source of the 29 T cell receptor beta chains below, sequenced in a study of identifying expanded T cells in peripheral blood. Sequenced by immunoSEQ multiplex PCR; TCRdb stores in-frame clones only, minus some. Seen here are fewer than 65,000 clones, more than 75% observed once, and the top ten hold under 5%. Material: blood. The source is a person aged 18 to 69 in good health.

This clone qualifies as medium-sized. The chain couples TRBV2 to TRBJ2-1, with TRBD2 identical over 14 bases. Germline V lookup: CDR1 SNHLY, CDR2 FYNNEI. The CDR3 has 17 residues. J lost 8 bases, V lost 5 bases, and 11 bases had no gene match. The CDR3 here is CASSRTSGGTRPDEQFF. The CDR3 region has the DNA TGTGCCAGCAGTAGGACTAGCGGGGGGACCCGGCCCGATGAGCAGTTCTTC.

This chain joins TRBV5-4 and TRBJ2-5; TRBD2 might be the D (7 bases). The CDR3 loop spans 18 amino acids. Trimming pared 3 bases from V and 3 bases from J, leaving 24 bases between. The V gene's germline CDR1 is SGHNT and CDR2 YYREEE (reference sequence). The chain's CDR3 is CASSSPSSGGQGKETQYF. CDR3 coding DNA: TGTGCCAGCAGCTCGCCTTCTTCCGGGGGGCAGGGTAAAGAGACCCAGTACTTC.

The chain is built from TRBV9 and TRBJ2-7; TRBD2 matches 13 bases. From germline, CDR1 is SGDLS and CDR2 YYNGEE. The V and J ends lost 4 bases and 2 bases, in that order; junction bases with no gene match: 3. The CDR3 extends over 15 amino acids. For the CDR3, the DNA is TGTGCCAGCAGCATCGGGACTAGCGGGACCTACGAGCAGTACTTC. It is translated as CASSIGTSGTYEQYF.

J is TRBJ1-3 and V is TRBV28; possible D gene TRBD1, 5 bases. Trimming removed 2 bases from V and 3 bases from J, with 5 bases in between. Per the germline V gene, CDR1 is MDHEN and CDR2 is SYDVKM. CDR3 size: 13 residues. The CDR3 coding sequence is TGTGCCAGCAGTTTAAGGGGTGGAAACACCATATATTTT. Protein: CASSLRGGNTIYF.

V gene TRBV7-2 combines with J gene TRBJ2-6; 9 bases are a match to TRBD1. Germline trimming cut 0 bases from V and 2 bases from J; bases unmatched to any gene: 8. CDR3 length: 19 residues. CDR1 SGHTA and CDR2 FQGNSA come from the germline V gene. The CDR3 reads CASSLAKDRGLTGANVLTF. CDR3 bases: TGTGCCAGCAGCTTAGCCAAGGACAGGGGTCTAACTGGGGCCAACGTCCTGACTTTC.

This sequence joins TRBV11-2 and TRBJ1-2; 9 bases match TRBD1. Germline V lookup: CDR1 SGHAT, CDR2 FQNNGV. V trimming: 0 bases; J trimming: 8 bases; junction bases outside the gene matches: 4. The CDR3 loop spans 14 amino acids. The CDR3 spells CASSLDYRGRGYTF. CDR3 nucleotide sequence: TGTGCCAGCAGCTTAGATTACAGGGGGCGGGGCTACACCTTC.

This sequence joins TRBV9 and TRBJ1-4; D is ambiguous. Germline V gene lookup returns CDR1 SGDLS and CDR2 YYNGEE. The CDR3 is made up of 14 amino acids. The V end was cut by 4 bases, the J end by 6 bases, with 13 bases between. This CDR3 reads CASSFSIRDEKLFF. The CDR3 DNA reads as TGTGCCAGCAGCTTTTCCATCAGAGATGAAAAACTGTTTTTT.

The chain couples TRBV6-1 to TRBJ1-5; D gene ambiguous. This CDR3 region has 16 residues. Germline CDR1 MNHNS, CDR2 SASEGT. V was trimmed by 2 bases and J by 0 bases, leaving 11 bases between them. CDR3 residues: CASSELAVYSNQPQHF. The DNA of the CDR3 is TGTGCCAGCAGTGAATTGGCAGTCTATAGCAATCAGCCCCAGCATTTT.

The gene calls are TRBV6-6 and TRBJ2-2; the D call may be TRBD1 or TRBD2 (5 bases each). Per germline, CDR1 MNHNY and CDR2 SVGAGI (reference sequence). V lost 4 bases and J lost 2, with 11 bases in between. The CDR3 is made up of 15 amino acids. As DNA, the CDR3 is TGTGCCAGCAGTTTCTCGGGACCCAACACCGGGGAGCTGTTTTTT. Translating gives CASSFSGPNTGELFF.

The chain uses TRBV5-8 and TRBJ2-5, with D possibly being TRBD1 (5 bases). The germline gives CDR1 SGHTS, CDR2 YDEGEE. CDR3 length equals 14 residues. V lost 2 bases and J 1 base, leaving 9 bases between the germline ends. The CDR3, as DNA: TGTGCCAGCAGCTTAGCAGGGATCCAAGAGACCCAGTACTTC. Translated: CASSLAGIQETQYF.

For this clone: Germline is not matched at one junction end, which may reflect a read error. This chain uses TRBV28 with TRBJ2-1; D not resolved. The CDR3 has 11 amino acids. Germline V gene data show CDR1 as MDHEN and CDR2 as SYDVKM. The CDR3: CASSFRTTVLF. The CDR3 DNA reads as TGTGCCAGCAGCTTCCGTACGACCGTACTCTTC.

The rearrangement uses TRBV29-1 and TRBJ2-7; a possible D gene is TRBD2 (7 bases). The CDR3 sequence is 17 residues long. Germline lookup yields CDR1 SQVTM and CDR2 ANQGSEA. V lost 0 bases to trimming and J lost 1 base, with 19 bases between them. CDR3 loop: CSVEDPAGAGSSYEQYF. In DNA form, the CDR3 reads TGCAGCGTTGAAGATCCGGCGGGGGCAGGGTCTTCCTACGAGCAGTACTTC.

The chain is built from TRBV11-3 and TRBJ2-3; 8 positions match TRBD1. The J segment lost 3 bases and the V segment lost 4 bases, leaving 6 bases of the junction unmatched. This CDR3 has 15 residues. Germline loops: CDR1 SGHNT, CDR2 YENEEA. CDR3 region: CASSSAGTGTDTQYF. The CDR3 DNA reads as TGTGCCAGCAGCTCCGCCGGGACAGGAACAGATACGCAGTATTTT.

This clone has a handful of counts. The chain's CDR3 is CASSDGGRGADTQYF. The CDR3 DNA is TGTGCCAGCAGTGATGGGGGCAGGGGCGCAGATACGCAGTATTTT. The genes are TRBV6-4 and TRBJ2-3; maybe TRBD1 (6 bases). This CDR3 is built from 15 residues. Trimming shortened V by 3 bases and J by 4 bases, and 14 bases separated the two germline ends. Germline loops: CDR1 MRHNA, CDR2 SNTAGT.

This rearrangement joins TRBV4-2 to TRBJ2-7; 7 nucleotides match TRBD1. Looked up from germline, CDR1 is LGHNA and CDR2 is YNFKEQ. The J segment lost 2 bases and the V segment lost 0 bases, leaving 7 bases of the junction unmatched. The CDR3 sequence is 16 residues long. The chain's CDR3 is CASSQDLNTGAYEQYF. The CDR3 bases are TGTGCCAGCAGCCAAGATCTTAATACAGGGGCCTACGAGCAGTACTTC.

This chain uses TRBV4-2 with TRBJ1-4, with D hard to call. V was cut by 1 base and J by 8 bases, with 8 bases left in between. This CDR3 has 13 amino acids. Germline lookup yields CDR1 LGHNA and CDR2 YNFKEQ. CDR3 residues: CASSQVLSEKLFF. CDR3 coding DNA: TGTGCCAGCAGCCAAGTACTTTCGGAAAAACTGTTTTTT.

The chain joins TRBV18 to TRBJ1-1; D is unresolved. V lost 2 bases to trimming and J lost 5 bases, with 6 bases between them. The CDR3 contains 12 residues. Germline V gives CDR1 KGHSH, CDR2 LQKENI. The CDR3 sequence is CASSPGRTEAFF. The CDR3 region has the DNA TGTGCCAGCTCACCAGGGCGGACTGAAGCTTTCTTT.

This chain links TRBV28 with TRBJ1-3; D is unresolved. Germline loops: CDR1 MDHEN, CDR2 SYDVKM. Trimming stripped 0 bases from V and 0 bases from J, with 12 bases between. This CDR3 contains 17 residues. CDR3 sequence (DNA): TGTGCCAGCAGTTTATGGGCAGGCGGCGCCTCTGGAAACACCATATATTTT. It codes for CASSLWAGGASGNTIYF. Using reference TRBV28 and TRBJ1-3 for the parts outside the CDR3, the full variable domain is DVKVTQSSRYLVKRTGEKVFLECVQDMDHENMFWYRQDPGLGLRLIYFSYDVKMKEKGDIPEGYSVSREKKERFSLILESASTNQTSMYLCASSLWAGGASGNTIYFGEGSWLTVV.

The chain recombines TRBV19 with TRBJ2-3, with D possibly being TRBD2 (5 bases). The CDR3 spans 14 residues. Deletions cut 5 bases from V and 0 bases from J, with 9 bases between. Germline CDR1 reads LNHDA; CDR2 reads SQIVND (reference sequence). The CDR3 protein is CASSAGASTDTQYF. CDR3 in DNA: TGTGCCAGTAGTGCGGGCGCTAGCACAGATACGCAGTATTTT.

V usage is TRBV2 and J usage is TRBJ2-5, with D tentatively TRBD1 (6 bases). The CDR3 is 12 residues long. The V gene lost 11 bases and the J gene lost 2 bases, with 12 bases spanning the gap. The germline CDR1 and CDR2 sequences are SNHLY and FYNNEI. The CDR3 region is CAGGWEQETQYF. The DNA of the CDR3 is TGTGCCGGGGGCTGGGAACAAGAGACCCAGTACTTC.

J is TRBJ2-7 and V is TRBV9, with D perhaps TRBD1 (5 bases). The CDR3 contains 18 residues. CDR1 is SGDLS, CDR2 YYNGEE, per germline. The V gene lost 0 bases and the J gene lost 1 base, with 20 bases spanning the gap. This CDR3 is CASSVDGDPGSHSYEQYF. The CDR3 DNA follows: TGTGCCAGCAGCGTAGATGGCGACCCAGGGTCCCATTCCTACGAGCAGTACTTC.

There are a few counts of this clone. The CDR3 nucleotides are TGTGCCTGGAGTGTACTAACCTACGAGCAGTACTTC. The encoded protein is CAWSVLTYEQYF. V is TRBV30 and J is TRBJ2-7; D not resolved. The V end lost 0 bases, the J end lost 2 bases, and 5 bases lay between the germline ends. Germline values: CDR1 GTSNPN, CDR2 SVGIG (reference sequence). The CDR3 consists of 12 residues.

The chain links TRBV5-1 to TRBJ1-1; D not resolved. The CDR3 contains 16 residues. Trimming removed 5 bases at V and 0 bases at J, with 17 bases between. Germline assignment: CDR1 SGHRS and CDR2 YFSETQ. This chain's CDR3 is CASRLTQTEMNTEAFF. CDR3 bases: TGCGCCAGCAGGTTGACGCAGACGGAGATGAACACTGAAGCTTTCTTT.

This sequence joins TRBV2 and TRBJ1-2; a weak D match, TRBD1 (5 bases). This CDR3 comprises 13 residues. Trimming took 6 bases from V and 8 from J, leaving 16 bases between them. Germline V lookup: CDR1 SNHLY, CDR2 FYNNEI. CDR3 loop: CASRRDVGAGYTF. DNA for the CDR3: TGTGCCAGCAGAAGGGACGTCGGCGCCGGCTACACCTTC.

CDR3 protein: CASSAGSLAGGEQFF. CDR3 bases: TGTGCCAGCAGTGCCGGGAGTCTAGCGGGAGGGGAGCAGTTCTTC. J is TRBJ2-1 and V is TRBV6-5; 12 bases map to TRBD2. The junction had 9 bases not matched to a gene; V was cut back by 5 bases and J by 10 bases. This CDR3 has 15 amino acids. CDR1 MNHEY and CDR2 SVGAGI come from the germline V gene.

This sequence joins TRBV4-1 and TRBJ1-1, with D hard to call. V was trimmed by 4 bases and J by 4 bases, leaving 19 bases between them. This CDR3 comprises 16 residues. Germline V gene sequence: CDR1 MGHRA, CDR2 YSYEKL. The CDR3 sequence: CASSLERGSEGTEAFF. In nucleotides, the CDR3 is TGCGCCAGCAGCCTAGAAAGAGGATCGGAGGGCACTGAAGCTTTCTTT.

The chain couples TRBV7-2 to TRBJ2-7; possibly TRBD2 for D (5 bases). The germline V gene has CDR1 SGHTA and CDR2 FQGNSA. Between the trimmed V and J ends, which lost 1 base and 9 bases, there was a span of 10 bases. This CDR3 comprises 12 residues. Written as DNA, the CDR3 is TGTGCCAGCAGCTTAGATTTGGCGGGGCAGTACTTC. Protein product: CASSLDLAGQYF.

The V gene is TRBV19, the J gene TRBJ1-5, with unresolved D. Germline CDR1 and CDR2: LNHDA and SQIVND (reference sequence). CDR3 length: 14 amino acids. Trimming removed 5 bases at V and 5 bases at J, with 13 bases between. Here the CDR3 reads CASSGKGSHQPQHF. In nucleotides, the CDR3 is TGTGCCAGTAGTGGGAAAGGGTCCCATCAGCCCCAGCATTTT.

This sequence joins TRBV18 and TRBJ1-2; no firm D call. Germline values: CDR1 KGHSH, CDR2 LQKENI. Trimming cost V 4 bases and J 0 bases, with 21 bases left between them. CDR3 length equals 18 residues. Here the CDR3 DNA reads TGTGCCAGCTCACGAAGCGTCCTCGGACTCGCAGCTAACTATGGCTACACCTTC. Amino acids: CASSRSVLGLAANYGYTF.